What follows describes a single TCR beta chain. What it binds is not known. This specimen comes from a study of cytotoxic CD8 clonotypes in ibrutinib-treated CLL. For the study at large: The study included 11 relapsed/refractory and 15 treatment-naive patients; roughly 17 had IGHV unmutated disease.

Study observations and caveats: Baseline levels were approached again at progression, after clonality had risen at ibrutinib response.

The assay was immunoSEQ multiplex PCR, and TCRdb's table has in-frame clones only and misses some. Of 110,000 to 150,000 clones in the sample, 76% were seen once. This receptor was obtained from a human donor with chronic lymphocytic leukemia. The sample was PBMCs, taken after 24 months of ibrutinib treatment.

CDR3 loop: CASSLAVGSYEQYF. The CDR3 nucleotides are TGTGCCAGCAGCCTAGCGGTTGGGTCCTACGAGCAGTACTTC. This chain joins TRBV9 and TRBJ2-7; 7 positions agree with TRBD2. The germline CDR1 and CDR2 sequences are SGDLS and YYNGEE. The CDR3 is made up of 14 amino acids. Germline trimming cut 4 bases from V and 1 base from J; bases unmatched to any gene: 5.